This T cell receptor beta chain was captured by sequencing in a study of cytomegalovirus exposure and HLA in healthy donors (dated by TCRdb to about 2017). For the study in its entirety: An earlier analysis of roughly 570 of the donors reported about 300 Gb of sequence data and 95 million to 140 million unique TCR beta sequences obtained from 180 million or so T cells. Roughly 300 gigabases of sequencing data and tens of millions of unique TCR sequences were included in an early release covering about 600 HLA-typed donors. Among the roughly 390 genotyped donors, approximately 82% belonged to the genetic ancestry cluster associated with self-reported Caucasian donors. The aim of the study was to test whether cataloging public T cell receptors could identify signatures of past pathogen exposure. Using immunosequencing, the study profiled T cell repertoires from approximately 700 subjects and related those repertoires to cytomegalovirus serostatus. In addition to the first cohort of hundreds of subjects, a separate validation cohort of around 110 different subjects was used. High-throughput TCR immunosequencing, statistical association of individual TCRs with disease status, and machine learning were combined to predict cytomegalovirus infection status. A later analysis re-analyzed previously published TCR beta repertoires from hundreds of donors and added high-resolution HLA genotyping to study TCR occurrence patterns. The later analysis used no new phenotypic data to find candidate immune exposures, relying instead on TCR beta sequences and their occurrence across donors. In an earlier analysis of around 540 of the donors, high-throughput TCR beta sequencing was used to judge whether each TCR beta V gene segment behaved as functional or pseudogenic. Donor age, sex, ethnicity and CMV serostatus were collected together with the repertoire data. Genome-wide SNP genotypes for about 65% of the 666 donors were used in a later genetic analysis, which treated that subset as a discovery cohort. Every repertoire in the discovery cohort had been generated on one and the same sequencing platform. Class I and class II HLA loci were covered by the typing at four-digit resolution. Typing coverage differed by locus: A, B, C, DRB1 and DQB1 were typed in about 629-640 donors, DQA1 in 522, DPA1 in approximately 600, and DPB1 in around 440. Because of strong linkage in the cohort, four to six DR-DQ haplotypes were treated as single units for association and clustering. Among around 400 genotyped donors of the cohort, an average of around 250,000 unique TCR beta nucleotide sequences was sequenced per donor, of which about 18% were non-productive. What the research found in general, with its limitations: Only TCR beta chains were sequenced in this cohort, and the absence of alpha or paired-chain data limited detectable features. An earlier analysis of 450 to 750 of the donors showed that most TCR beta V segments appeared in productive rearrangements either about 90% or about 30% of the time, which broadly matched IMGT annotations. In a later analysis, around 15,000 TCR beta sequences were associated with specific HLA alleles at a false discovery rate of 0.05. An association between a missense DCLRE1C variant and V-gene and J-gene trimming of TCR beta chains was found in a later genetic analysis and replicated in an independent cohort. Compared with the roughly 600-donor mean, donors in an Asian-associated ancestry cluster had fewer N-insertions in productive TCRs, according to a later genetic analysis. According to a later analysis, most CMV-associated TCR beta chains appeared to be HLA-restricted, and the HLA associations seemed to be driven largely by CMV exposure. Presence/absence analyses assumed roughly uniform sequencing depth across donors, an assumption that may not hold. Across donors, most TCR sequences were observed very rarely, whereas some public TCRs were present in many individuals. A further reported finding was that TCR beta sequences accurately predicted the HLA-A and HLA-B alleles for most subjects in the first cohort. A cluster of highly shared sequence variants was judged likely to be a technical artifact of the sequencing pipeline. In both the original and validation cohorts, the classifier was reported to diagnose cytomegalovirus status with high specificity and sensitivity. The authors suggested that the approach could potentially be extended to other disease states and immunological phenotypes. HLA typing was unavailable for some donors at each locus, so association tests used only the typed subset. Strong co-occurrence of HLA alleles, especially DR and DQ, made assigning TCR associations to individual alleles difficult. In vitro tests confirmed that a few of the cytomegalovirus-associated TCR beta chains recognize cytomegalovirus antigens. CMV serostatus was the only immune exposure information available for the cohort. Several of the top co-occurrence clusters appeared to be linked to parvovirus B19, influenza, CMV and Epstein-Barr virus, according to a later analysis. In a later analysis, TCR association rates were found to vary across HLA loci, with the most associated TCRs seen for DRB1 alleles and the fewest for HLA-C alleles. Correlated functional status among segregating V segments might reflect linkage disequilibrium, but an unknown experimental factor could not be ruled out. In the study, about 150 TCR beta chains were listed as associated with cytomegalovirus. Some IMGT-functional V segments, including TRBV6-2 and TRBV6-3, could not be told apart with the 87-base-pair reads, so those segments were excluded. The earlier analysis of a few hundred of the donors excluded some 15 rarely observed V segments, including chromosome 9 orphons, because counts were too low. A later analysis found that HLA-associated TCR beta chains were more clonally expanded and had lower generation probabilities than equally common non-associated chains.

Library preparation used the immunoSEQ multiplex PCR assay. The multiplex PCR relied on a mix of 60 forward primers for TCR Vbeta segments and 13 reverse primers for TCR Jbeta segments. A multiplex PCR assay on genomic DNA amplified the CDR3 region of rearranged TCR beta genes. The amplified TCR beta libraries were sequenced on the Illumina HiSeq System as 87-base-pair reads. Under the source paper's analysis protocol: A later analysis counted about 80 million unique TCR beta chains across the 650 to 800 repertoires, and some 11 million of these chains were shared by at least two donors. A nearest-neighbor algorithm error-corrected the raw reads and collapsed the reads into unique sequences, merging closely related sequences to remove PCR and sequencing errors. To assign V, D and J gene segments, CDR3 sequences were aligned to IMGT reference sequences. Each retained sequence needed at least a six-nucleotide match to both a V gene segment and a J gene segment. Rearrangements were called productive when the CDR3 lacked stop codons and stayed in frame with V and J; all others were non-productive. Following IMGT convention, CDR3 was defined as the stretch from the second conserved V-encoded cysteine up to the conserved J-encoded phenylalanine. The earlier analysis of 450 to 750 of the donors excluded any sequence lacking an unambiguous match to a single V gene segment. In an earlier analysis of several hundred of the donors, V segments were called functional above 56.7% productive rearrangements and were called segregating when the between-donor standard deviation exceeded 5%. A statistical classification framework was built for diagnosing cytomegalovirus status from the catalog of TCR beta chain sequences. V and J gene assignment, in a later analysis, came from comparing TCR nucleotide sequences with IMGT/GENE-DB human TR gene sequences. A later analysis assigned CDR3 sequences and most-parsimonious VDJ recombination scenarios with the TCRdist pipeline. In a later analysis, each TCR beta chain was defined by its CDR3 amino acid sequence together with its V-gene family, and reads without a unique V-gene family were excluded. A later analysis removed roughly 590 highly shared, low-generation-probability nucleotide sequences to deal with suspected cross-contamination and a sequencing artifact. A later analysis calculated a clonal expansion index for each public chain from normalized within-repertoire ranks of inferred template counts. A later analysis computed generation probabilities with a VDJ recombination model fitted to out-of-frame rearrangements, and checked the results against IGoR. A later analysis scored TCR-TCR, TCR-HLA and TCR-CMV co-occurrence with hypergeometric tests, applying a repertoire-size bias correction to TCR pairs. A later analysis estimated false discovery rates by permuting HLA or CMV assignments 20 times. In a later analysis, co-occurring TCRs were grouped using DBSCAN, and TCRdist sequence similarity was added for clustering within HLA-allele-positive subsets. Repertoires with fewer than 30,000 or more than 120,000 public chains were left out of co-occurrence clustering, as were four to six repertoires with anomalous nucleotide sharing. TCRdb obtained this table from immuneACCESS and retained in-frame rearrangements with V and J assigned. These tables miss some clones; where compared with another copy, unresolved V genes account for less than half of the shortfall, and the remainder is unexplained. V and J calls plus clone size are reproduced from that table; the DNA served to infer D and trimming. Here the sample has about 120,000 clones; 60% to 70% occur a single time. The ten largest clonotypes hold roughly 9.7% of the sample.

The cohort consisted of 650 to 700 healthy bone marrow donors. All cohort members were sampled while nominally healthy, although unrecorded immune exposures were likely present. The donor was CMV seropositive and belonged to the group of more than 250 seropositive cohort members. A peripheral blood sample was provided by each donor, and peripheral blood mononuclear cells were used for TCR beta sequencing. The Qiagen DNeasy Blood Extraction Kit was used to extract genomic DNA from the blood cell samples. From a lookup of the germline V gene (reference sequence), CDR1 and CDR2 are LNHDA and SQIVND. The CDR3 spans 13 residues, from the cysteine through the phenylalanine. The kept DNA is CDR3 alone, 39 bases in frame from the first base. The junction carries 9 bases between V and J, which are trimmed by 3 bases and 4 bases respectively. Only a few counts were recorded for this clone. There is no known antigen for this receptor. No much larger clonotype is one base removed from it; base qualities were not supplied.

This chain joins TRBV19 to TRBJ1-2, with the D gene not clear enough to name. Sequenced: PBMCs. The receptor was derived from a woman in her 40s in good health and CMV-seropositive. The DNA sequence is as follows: TGTGCCAGTAGTATGCGGCAGTTCTATGGCTACACCTTC. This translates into CASSMRQFYGYTF.